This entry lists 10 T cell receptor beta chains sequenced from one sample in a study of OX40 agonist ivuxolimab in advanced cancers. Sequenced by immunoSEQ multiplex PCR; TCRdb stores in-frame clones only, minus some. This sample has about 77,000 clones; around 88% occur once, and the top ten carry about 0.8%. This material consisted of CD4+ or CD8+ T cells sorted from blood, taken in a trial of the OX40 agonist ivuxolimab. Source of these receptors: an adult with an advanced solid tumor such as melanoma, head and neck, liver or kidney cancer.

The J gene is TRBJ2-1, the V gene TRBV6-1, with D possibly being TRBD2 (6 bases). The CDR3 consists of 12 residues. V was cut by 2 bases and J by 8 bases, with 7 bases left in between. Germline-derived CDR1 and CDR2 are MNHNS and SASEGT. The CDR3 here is CASSEWGDEQFF. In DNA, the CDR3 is TGTGCCAGCAGTGAATGGGGGGATGAGCAGTTCTTC.

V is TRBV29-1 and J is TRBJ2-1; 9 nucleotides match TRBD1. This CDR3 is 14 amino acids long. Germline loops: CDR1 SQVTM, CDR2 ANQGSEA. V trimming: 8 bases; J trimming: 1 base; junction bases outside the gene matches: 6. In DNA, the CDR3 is TGCAGCACTGACAGGGGGAATTCCTACAATGAGCAGTTCTTC. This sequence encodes CSTDRGNSYNEQFF.

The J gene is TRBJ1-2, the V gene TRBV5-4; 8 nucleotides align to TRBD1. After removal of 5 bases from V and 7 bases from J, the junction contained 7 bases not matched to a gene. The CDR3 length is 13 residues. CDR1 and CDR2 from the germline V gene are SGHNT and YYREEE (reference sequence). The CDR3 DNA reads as TGTGCCAGCAGGGACAGGGACCTGGGTGGCTACACCTTC. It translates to CASRDRDLGGYTF.

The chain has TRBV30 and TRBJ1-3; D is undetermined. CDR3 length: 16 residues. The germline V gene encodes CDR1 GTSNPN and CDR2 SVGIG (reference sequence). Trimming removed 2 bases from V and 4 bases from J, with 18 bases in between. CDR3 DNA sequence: TGTGCCTGGAGTTACGGATCTCGAGCAGCGGGAAACACCATATATTTT. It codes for CAWSYGSRAAGNTIYF.

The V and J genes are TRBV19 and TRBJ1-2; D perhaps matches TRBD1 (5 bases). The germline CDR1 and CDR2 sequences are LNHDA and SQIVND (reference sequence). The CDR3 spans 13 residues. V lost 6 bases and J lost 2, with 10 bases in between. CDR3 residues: CASRPDSNYGYTF. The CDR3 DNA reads TGTGCCAGTAGGCCCGACAGCAACTATGGCTACACCTTC.

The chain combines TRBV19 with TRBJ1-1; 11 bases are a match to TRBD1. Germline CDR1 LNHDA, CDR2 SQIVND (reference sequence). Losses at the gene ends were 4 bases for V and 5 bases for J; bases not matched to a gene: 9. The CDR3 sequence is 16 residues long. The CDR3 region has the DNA TGTGCCAGTAGTAGGGACAGGGGGTCCCCGGGGACTGAAGCTTTCTTT. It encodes CASSRDRGSPGTEAFF.

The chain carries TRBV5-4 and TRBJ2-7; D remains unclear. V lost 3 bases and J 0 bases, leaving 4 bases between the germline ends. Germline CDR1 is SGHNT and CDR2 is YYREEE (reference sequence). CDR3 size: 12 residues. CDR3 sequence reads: CASSSDSYEQYF. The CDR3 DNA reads TGTGCCAGCAGCTCGGACTCCTACGAGCAGTACTTC.

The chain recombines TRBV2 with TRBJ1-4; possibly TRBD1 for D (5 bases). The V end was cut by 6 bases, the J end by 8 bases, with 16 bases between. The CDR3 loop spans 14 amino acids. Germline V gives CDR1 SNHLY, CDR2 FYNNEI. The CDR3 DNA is TGTGCCAGCAGCCGGGACGGGGTGGTGGAAAAACTGTTTTTT. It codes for CASSRDGVVEKLFF. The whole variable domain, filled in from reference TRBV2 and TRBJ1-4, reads EPEVTQTPSHQVTQMGQEVILRCVPISNHLYFYWYRQILGQKVEFLVSFYNNEISEKSEIFDDQFSVERPDGSNFTLKIRSTKLEDSAMYFCASSRDGVVEKLFFGSGTQLSVL.

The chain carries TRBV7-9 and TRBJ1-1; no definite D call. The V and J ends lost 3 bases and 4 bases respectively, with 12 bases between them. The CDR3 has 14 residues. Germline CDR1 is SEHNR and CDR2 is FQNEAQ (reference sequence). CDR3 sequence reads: CASSLGKDSTEAFF. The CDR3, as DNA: TGTGCCAGCAGCTTGGGAAAAGACTCCACTGAAGCTTTCTTT.

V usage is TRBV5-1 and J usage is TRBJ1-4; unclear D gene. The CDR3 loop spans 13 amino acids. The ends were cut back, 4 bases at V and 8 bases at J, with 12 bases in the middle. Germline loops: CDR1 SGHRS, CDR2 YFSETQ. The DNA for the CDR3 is TGCGCCAGCAGCCCTGGCGCGGTGGAAAAACTGTTTTTT. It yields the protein CASSPGAVEKLFF.